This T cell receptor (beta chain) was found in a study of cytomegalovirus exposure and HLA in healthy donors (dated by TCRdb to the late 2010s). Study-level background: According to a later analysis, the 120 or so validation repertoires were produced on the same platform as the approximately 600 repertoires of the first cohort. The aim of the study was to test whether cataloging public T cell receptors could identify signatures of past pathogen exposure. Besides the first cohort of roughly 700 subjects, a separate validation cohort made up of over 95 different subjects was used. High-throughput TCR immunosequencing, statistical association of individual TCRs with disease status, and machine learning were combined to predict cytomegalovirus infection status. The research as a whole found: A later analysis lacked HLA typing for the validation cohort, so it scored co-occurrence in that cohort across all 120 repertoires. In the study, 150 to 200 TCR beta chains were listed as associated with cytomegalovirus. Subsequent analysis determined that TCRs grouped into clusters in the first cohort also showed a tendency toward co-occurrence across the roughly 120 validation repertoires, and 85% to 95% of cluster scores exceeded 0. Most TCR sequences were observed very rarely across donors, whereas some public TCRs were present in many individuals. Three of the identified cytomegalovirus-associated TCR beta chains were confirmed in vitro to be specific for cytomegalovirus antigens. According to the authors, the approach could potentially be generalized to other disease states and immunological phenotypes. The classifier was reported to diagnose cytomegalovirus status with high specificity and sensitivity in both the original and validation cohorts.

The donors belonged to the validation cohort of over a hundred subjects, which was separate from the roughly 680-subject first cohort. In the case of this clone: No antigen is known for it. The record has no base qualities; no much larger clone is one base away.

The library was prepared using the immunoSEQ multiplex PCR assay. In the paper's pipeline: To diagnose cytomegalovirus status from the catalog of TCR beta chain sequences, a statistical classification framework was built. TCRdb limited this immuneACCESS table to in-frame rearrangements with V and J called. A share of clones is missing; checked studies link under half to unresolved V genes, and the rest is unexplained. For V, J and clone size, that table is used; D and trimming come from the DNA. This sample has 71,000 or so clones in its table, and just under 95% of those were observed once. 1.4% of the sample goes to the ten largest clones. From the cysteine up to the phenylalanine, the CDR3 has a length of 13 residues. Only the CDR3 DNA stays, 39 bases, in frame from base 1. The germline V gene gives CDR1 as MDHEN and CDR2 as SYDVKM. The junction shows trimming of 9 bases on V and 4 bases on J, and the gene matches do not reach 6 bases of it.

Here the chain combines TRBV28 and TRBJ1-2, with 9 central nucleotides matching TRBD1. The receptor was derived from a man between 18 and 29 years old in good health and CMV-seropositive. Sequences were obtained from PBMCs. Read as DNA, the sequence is TGTGCCAGTGGGACAGGGAGATCCTATGGCTACACCTTC. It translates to CASGTGRSYGYTF.